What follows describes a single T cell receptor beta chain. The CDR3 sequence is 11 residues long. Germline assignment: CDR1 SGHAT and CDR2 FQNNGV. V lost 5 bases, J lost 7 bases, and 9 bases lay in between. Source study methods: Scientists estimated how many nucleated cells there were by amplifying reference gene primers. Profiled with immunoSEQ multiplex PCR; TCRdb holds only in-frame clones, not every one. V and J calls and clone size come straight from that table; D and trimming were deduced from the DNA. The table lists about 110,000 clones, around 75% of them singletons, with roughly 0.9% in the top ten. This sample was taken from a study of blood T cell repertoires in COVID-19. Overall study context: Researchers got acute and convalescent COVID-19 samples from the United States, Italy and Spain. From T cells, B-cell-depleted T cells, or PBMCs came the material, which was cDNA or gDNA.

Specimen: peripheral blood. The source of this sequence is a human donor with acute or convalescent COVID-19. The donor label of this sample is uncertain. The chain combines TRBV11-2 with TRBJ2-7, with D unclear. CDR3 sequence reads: CASSPGGEQYF. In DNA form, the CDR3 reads TGTGCCAGCAGCCCGGGTGGAGAGCAGTACTTC.